A selection of T cell receptor beta chains follows, all from one sample in a study of blood T cells in healthy people across ages. TCRdb re-called the 5' RACE reads with MiXCR, one entry per CDR3 protein. Of over a million distinct CDR3 sequences listed, more than 35% are singletons. What was sequenced was blood. The receptors originated from a woman aged 55-70 years in good health. Both conserved end residues are part of each CDR3. A D gene is named only where the DNA matches it firmly. Part of the rows lack a size; the others show once, few, many or a class for expanded clones.

D gene	V gene	J gene	clone size	CDR3 protein	CDR3 DNA
-	TRBV12-3/TRBV12-4	TRBJ1-6	few	CASSFQVFSPLHF	TGTGCCAGCAGTTTCCAGGTTTTTTCACCCCTCCACTTT
TRBD2	TRBV30	TRBJ2-1	few	CAWVSGRASEQFF	TGTGCCTGGGTTAGCGGGAGGGCTTCTGAGCAGTTCTTC
TRBD2	TRBV4-2	TRBJ2-1	-	CASSQGGSGNEQFF	TGTGCCAGCAGCCAAGGCGGGAGCGGCAATGAGCAGTTCTTC
-	TRBV2	TRBJ2-3	-	CASSSGSTQYF	TGTGCCAGCAGTTCGGGTTCCACGCAGTATTTT
TRBD1	TRBV9	TRBJ2-2	few	CASSVPKGQGDTGELFF	TGTGCCAGCAGCGTCCCAAAGGGACAGGGGGATACCGGGGAGCTGTTTTTT
TRBD2	TRBV20-1	TRBJ2-2	-	CSARKGTSNTGELFF	TGCAGTGCTAGAAAGGGGACTAGTAACACCGGGGAGCTGTTTTTT
-	TRBV27	TRBJ1-1	-	CASSLTRGGTEAFF	TGTGCCAGCAGTCTGACCCGAGGGGGTACTGAAGCTTTCTTT
TRBD2	TRBV29-1	TRBJ2-4	many	CSVEGTSGSRNIQYF	TGCAGCGTTGAGGGGACTAGCGGGAGTAGGAACATTCAGTACTTC
TRBD2	TRBV10-3	TRBJ2-7	few	CAISGWTSGIYNEQYF	TGTGCCATCAGTGGGTGGACTAGCGGGATCTACAATGAGCAGTACTTC
TRBD1	TRBV29-1	TRBJ2-1	few	CSVEGQGAFNEQFF	TGCAGCGTTGAAGGACAGGGGGCCTTCAATGAGCAGTTCTTC
TRBD2	TRBV27	TRBJ2-1	few	CASRGLAGESEQFF	TGTGCCAGCAGAGGACTAGCGGGAGAGAGTGAGCAGTTCTTC
-	TRBV12-5	TRBJ2-1	-	CASGANYNEQFF	TGTGCTAGTGGTGCAAACTACAATGAGCAGTTCTTC
-	TRBV7-2	TRBJ2-3	-	CASSQAILSTDTQYF	TGTGCCAGCAGCCAAGCGATTCTTAGCACAGATACGCAGTATTTT
TRBD1	TRBV20-1	TRBJ2-1	many	CSARQGIYNEQFF	TGCAGTGCCCGACAGGGGATTTACAATGAGCAGTTCTTC
TRBD1	TRBV5-5	TRBJ2-3	few	CASSLGRGTTDTQYF	TGTGCCAGCAGCTTGGGCAGGGGGACAACAGATACGCAGTATTTT
TRBD1	TRBV27	TRBJ2-5	-	CASRKRDRVSMETQYF	TGTGCCAGCAGGAAACGGGACAGGGTTTCTATGGAGACCCAGTACTTC
-	TRBV20-1	TRBJ2-3	-	CSASVSGPDTQYF	TGCAGTGCTAGTGTATCGGGTCCCGATACGCAGTATTTT
-	TRBV10-3	TRBJ1-1	-	CAISVKEHTEAFF	TGTGCCATCAGTGTTAAAGAGCACACTGAAGCTTTCTTT
-	TRBV7-9	TRBJ1-1	-	CASSPGGAGNTEAFF	TGTGCCAGCAGCCCCGGAGGAGCAGGGAACACTGAAGCTTTCTTT
TRBD2	TRBV7-7	TRBJ2-3	once	CASSLSGAPGDTQYF	TGTGCCAGCAGCCTCAGCGGGGCCCCGGGGGATACGCAGTATTTT
TRBD1	TRBV19	TRBJ2-7	-	CASRGQGDYEQYF	TGTGCCAGTAGGGGACAGGGCGACTACGAGCAGTACTTC
TRBD1	TRBV9	TRBJ2-7	-	CASSVSGTGEAEQYF	TGTGCCAGCAGCGTCTCCGGGACAGGGGAGGCTGAGCAGTACTTC
TRBD1	TRBV13	TRBJ2-7	-	CASSNAQGARTSSYEQYF	TGTGCCAGCAGCAACGCACAGGGGGCAAGGACTAGCTCCTACGAGCAGTACTTC
-	TRBV7-6	TRBJ2-7	-	CASSSRRERSYEQYF	TGTGCCAGCAGCTCCCGCCGGGAGAGGTCCTACGAGCAGTACTTC
TRBD2	TRBV5-1	TRBJ2-7	-	CASSSRGTSGDQYF	TGCGCCAGCAGCTCGAGAGGGACTAGCGGCGACCAGTACTTC
-	TRBV25-1	TRBJ2-1	-	CASSELTGSYNEQFF	TGTGCCAGCAGTGAATTAACGGGCTCCTACAATGAGCAGTTCTTC
-	TRBV29-1	TRBJ2-3	-	CSVLTDTRYF	TGCAGCGTATTAACAGATACGCGGTATTTT
-	TRBV7-9	TRBJ2-7	many	CASRPMGGAYEQYF	TGTGCCAGCAGACCGATGGGGGGAGCCTACGAGCAGTACTTC